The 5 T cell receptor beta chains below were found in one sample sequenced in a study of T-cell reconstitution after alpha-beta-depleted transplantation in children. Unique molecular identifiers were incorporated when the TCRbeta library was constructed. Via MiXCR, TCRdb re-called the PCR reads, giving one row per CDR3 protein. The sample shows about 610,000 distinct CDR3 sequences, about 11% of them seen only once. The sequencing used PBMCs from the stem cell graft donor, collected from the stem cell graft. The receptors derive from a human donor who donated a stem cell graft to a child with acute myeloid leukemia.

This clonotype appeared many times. The DNA for the CDR3 is TGTGCCAGCAGTTTAGCGGCCCCGCGAGTGAATGAAAAACTGTTTTTT. Its translation: CASSLAAPRVNEKLFF. This sequence joins TRBV12-3 or TRBV12-4 and TRBJ1-4; D gene uncertain. The V gene lost 0 bases and the J gene lost 5 bases, with 13 bases spanning the gap. The CDR3 is 16 amino acids.

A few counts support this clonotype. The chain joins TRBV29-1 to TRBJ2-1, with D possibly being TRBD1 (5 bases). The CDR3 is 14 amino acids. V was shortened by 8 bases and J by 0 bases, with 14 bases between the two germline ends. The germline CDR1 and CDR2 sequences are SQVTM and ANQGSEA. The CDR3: CSTDSFDSYNEQFF. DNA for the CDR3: TGCAGCACCGACAGCTTTGACTCCTACAATGAGCAGTTCTTC.

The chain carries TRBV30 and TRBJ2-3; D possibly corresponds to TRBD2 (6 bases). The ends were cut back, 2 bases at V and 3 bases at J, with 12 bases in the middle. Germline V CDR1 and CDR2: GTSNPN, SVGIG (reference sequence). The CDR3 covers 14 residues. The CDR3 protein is CAWSKGRETDTQYF. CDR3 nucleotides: TGTGCCTGGAGTAAAGGACGGGAGACAGATACGCAGTATTTT.

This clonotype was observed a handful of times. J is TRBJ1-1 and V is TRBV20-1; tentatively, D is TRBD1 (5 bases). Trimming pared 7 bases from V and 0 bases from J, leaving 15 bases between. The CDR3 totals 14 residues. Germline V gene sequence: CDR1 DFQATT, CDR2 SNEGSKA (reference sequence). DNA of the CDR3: TGCAGTGAGAGGGGAGGGGCCATGAACACTGAAGCTTTCTTT. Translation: CSERGGAMNTEAFF.

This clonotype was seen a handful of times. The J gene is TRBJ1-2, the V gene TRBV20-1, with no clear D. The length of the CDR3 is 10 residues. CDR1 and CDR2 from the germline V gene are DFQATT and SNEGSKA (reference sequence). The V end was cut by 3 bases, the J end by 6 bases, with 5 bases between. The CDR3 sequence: CSAREHGYTF. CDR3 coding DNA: TGCAGTGCTAGGGAGCATGGCTACACCTTC.